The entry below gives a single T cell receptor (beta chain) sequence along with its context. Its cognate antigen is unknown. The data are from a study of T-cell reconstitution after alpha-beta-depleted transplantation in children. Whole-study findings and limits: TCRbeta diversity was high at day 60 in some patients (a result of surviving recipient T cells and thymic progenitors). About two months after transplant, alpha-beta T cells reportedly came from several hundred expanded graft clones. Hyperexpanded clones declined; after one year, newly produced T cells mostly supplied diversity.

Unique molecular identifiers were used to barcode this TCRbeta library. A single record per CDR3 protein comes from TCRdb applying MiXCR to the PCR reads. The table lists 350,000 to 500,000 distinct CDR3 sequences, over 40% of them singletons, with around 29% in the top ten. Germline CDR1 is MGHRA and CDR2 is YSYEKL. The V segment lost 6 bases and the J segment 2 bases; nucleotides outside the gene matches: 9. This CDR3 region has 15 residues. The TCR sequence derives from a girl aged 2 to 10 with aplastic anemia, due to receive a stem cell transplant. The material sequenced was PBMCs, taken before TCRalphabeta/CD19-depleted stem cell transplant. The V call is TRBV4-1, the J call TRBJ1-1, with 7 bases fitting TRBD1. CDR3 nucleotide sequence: TGCGCCAGCAGTCTTAGAGGACAGGCTAACACTGAAGCTTTCTTT. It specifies CASSLRGQANTEAFF.